This T cell receptor beta chain comes out of a study of T cell responses to AZD1222 COVID-19 vaccine. Study outcomes and limitations: Baseline testing showed seropositivity in only a handful of AZD1222 recipients.

The CDR3 contains 15 residues. V was clipped by 2 bases and J by 2 bases, with 13 bases between them. The germline V gene encodes CDR1 KGHSH and CDR2 LQKENI. Sequenced by immunoSEQ multiplex PCR; TCRdb stores in-frame clones only, minus some. The sample has approximately 160,000 clones, 85% to 95% seen once. Turning to this clone: Its matching antigen is unknown.

The specimen comprised peripheral blood, sampled on day 0 of AZD1222 vaccination. This sequence was found in an adult in good health. This rearrangement joins TRBV18 to TRBJ2-7, with D perhaps TRBD1 (5 bases). As DNA, the CDR3 is TGTGCCAGCTCACCAAGACAGAGGACAACCTACGAGCAGTACTTC. This codes for CASSPRQRTTYEQYF.